The clone carrying this TCR beta chain has just a few counts. This record comes from a study of blood T cell repertoires in COVID-19. Study at large: Spain, Italy and the United States supplied samples that represented acute and convalescent COVID-19. T cells, B-cell-depleted T cells, or PBMCs supplied cDNA or gDNA.

Here immunoSEQ multiplex PCR was the method, and the copy in TCRdb shows in-frame clones only, minus some. The sample lists some 70,000 clones, roughly 84% occurring once. V was pared by 4 bases and J by 3 bases, with 18 bases between. Germline CDR1 is LNHDA and CDR2 is SQIVND (reference sequence). This CDR3 has 16 amino acids. Sequencing was performed on peripheral blood. The chain employs TRBV19 and TRBJ2-5; D is perhaps TRBD2 (6 bases). This sequence originates from a man aged 45 to 65 with active COVID-19. This CDR3 reads CASSTLGDGGKETQYF. CDR3 DNA: TGTGCCAGTAGTACCCTTGGGGATGGGGGGAAAGAGACCCAGTACTTC.